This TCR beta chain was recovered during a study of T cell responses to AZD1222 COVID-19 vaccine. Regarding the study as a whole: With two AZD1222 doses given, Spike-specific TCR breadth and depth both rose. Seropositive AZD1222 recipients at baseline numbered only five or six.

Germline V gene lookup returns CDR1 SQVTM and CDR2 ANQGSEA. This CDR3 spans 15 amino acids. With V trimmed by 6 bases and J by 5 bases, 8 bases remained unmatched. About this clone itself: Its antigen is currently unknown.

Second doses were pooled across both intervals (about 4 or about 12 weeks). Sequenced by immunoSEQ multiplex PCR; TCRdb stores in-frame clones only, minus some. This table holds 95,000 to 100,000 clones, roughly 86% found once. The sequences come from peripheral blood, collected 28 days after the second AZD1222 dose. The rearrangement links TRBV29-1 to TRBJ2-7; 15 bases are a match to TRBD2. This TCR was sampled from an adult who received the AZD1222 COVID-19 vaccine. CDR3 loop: CSVGGTSGGTDEQYF. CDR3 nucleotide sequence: TGCAGCGTGGGCGGGACTAGCGGGGGGACGGACGAGCAGTACTTC.